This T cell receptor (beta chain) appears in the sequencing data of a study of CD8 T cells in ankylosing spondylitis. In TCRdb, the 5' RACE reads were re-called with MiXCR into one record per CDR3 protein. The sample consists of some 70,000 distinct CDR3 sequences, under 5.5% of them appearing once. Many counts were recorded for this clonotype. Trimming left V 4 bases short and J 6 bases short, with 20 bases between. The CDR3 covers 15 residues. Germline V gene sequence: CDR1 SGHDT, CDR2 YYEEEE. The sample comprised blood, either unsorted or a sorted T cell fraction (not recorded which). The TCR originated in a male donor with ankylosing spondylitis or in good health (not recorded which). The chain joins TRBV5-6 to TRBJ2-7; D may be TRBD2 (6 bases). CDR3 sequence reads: CASSLAAGYRTEQYF. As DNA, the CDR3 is TGTGCCAGCAGCCTGGCGGCGGGGTACAGGACCGAGCAGTACTTC.